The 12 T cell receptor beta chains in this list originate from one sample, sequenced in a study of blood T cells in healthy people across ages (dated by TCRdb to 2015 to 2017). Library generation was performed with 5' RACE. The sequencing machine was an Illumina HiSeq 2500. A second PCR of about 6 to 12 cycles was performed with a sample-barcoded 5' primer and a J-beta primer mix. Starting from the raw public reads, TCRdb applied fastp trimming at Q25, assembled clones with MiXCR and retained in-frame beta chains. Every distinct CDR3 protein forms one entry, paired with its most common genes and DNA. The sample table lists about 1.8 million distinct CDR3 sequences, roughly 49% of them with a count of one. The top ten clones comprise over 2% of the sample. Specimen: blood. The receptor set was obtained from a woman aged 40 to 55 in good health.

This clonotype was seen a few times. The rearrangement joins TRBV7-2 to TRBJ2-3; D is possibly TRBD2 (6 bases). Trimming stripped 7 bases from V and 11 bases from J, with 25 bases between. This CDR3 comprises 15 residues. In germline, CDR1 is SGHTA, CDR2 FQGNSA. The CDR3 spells CASIERRAPGSVQYF. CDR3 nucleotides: TGTGCCAGCATCGAACGCCGGGCCCCCGGGAGCGTGCAGTATTTT.

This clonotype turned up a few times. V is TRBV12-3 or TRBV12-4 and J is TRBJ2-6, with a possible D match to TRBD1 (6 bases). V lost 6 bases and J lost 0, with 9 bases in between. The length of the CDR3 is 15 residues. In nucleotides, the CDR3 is TGTGCCAGCAGGGAGGACAGCTCTGGGGCCAACGTCCTGACTTTC. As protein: CASREDSSGANVLTF.

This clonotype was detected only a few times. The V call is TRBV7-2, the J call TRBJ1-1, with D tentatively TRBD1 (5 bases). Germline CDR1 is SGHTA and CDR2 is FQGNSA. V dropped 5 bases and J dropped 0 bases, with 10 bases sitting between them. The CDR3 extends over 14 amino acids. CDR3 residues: CASSGHSMNTEAFF. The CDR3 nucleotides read TGTGCCAGCAGCGGACACTCCATGAACACTGAAGCTTTCTTT.

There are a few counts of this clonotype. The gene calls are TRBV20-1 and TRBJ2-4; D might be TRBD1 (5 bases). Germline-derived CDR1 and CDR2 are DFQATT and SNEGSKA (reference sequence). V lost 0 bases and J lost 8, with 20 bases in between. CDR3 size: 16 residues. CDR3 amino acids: CSARDKPDTVKYIQYF. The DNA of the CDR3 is TGCAGTGCTAGAGATAAGCCGGACACGGTGAAGTACATTCAGTACTTC.

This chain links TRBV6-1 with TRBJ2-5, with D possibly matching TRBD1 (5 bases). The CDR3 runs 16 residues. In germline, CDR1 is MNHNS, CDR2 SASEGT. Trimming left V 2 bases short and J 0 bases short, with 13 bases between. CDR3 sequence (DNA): TGTGCCAGCAGTGAACAGGGCAGGCGGTACCAAGAGACCCAGTACTTC. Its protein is CASSEQGRRYQETQYF.

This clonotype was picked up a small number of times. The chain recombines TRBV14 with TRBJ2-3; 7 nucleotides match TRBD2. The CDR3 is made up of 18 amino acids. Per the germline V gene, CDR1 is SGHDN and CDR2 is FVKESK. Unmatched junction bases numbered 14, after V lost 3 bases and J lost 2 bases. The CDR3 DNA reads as TGTGCCAGCAGCCAGCCAGCTAGCGGCTCGGCCTTCACAGATACGCAGTATTTT. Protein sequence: CASSQPASGSAFTDTQYF.

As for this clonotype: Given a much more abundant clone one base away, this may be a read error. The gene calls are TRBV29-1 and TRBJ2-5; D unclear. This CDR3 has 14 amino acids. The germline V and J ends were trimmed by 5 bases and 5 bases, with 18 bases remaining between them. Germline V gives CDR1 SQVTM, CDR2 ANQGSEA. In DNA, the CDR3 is TGCAGCGTTCCTCTGGCCGGAGTCCGGGAGACCCAGTACTTC. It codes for CSVPLAGVRETQYF.

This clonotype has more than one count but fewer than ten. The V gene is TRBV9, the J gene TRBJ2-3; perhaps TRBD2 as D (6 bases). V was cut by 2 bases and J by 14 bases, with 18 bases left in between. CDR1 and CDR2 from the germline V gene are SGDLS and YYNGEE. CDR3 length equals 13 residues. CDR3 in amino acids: CASSVGWDSGRYF. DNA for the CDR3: TGTGCCAGCAGCGTGGGCTGGGACTCCGGACGGTATTTT.

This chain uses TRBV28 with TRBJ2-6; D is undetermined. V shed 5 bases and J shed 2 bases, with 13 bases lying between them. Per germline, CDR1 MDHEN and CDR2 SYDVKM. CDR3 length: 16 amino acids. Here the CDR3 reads CASSHLKEAGANVLTF. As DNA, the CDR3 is TGTGCCAGCAGTCATTTGAAAGAGGCTGGGGCCAACGTCCTGACTTTC.

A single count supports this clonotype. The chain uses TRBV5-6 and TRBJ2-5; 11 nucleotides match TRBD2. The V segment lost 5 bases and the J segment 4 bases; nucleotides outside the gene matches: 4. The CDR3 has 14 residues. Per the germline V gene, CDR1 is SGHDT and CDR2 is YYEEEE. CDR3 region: CASSGTSGIETQYF. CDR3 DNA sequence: TGTGCCAGCAGTGGGACTAGCGGAATAGAGACCCAGTACTTC.

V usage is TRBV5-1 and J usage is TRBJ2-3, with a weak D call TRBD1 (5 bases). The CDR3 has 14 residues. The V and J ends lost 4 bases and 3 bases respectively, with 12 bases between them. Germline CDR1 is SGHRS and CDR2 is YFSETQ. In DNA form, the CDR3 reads TGCGCCAGCAGCCCAGGGCATGATACAGATACGCAGTATTTT. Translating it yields CASSPGHDTDTQYF.

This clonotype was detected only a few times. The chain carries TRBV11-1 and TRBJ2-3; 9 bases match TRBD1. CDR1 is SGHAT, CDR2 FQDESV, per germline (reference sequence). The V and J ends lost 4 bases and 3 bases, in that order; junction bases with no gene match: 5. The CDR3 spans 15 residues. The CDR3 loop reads CASSYRGLRTDTQYF. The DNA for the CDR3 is TGTGCCAGCAGCTACAGGGGGCTTCGAACAGATACGCAGTATTTT.